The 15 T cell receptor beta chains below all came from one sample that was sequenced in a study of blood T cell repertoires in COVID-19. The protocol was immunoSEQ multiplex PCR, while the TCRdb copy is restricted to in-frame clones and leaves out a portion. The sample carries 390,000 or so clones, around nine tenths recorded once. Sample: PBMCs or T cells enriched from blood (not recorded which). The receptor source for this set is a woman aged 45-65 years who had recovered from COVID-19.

The CDR3 protein is CASSFGSQGARGYTF. In nucleotides, the CDR3 is TGCGCCAGCAGCTTCGGGTCGCAGGGGGCGCGGGGCTACACCTTC. The V gene is TRBV5-1, the J gene TRBJ1-2; 8 bases agree with TRBD1. The J segment lost 8 bases and the V segment lost 2 bases, leaving 11 bases of the junction unmatched. CDR1 is SGHRS, CDR2 YFSETQ, per germline. CDR3 length: 15 amino acids. The whole variable domain, remainder taken from reference TRBV5-1 and TRBJ1-2, is KAGVTQTPRYLIKTRGQQVTLSCSPISGHRSVSWYQQTPGQGLQFLFEYFSETQRNKGNFPGRFSGRQFSNSRSEMNVSTLELGDSALYLCASSFGSQGARGYTFGSGTRLTVV.

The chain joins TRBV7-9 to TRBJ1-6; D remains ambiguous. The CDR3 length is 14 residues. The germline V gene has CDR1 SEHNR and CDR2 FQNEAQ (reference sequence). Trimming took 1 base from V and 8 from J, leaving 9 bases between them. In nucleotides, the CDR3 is TGTGCCAGCAGCTTAGACGCACTCCATTCACCCCTCCACTTT. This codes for CASSLDALHSPLHF.

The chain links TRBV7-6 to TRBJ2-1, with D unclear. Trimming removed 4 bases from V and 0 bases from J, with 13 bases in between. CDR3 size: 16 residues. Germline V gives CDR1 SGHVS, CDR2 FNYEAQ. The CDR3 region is CASSYNSLNSYNEQFF. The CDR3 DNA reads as TGTGCCAGCAGCTACAACAGCCTCAACTCCTACAATGAGCAGTTCTTC.

The CDR3: CAWSKRSSNQPQHF. CDR3 sequence (DNA): TGTGCCTGGAGTAAGCGGAGTAGCAATCAGCCCCAGCATTTT. The V and J genes are TRBV30 and TRBJ1-5; D call uncertain. The CDR3 extends over 14 amino acids. Germline values: CDR1 GTSNPN, CDR2 SVGIG (reference sequence). Between the trimmed V and J ends, which lost 2 bases and 0 bases, there was a span of 8 bases.

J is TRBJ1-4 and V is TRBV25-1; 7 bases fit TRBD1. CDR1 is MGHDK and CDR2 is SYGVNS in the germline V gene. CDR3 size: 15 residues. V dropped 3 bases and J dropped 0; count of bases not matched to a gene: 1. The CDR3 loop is CASSEGTATNEKLFF. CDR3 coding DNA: TGTGCCAGCAGTGAGGGGACAGCAACTAATGAAAAACTGTTTTTT.

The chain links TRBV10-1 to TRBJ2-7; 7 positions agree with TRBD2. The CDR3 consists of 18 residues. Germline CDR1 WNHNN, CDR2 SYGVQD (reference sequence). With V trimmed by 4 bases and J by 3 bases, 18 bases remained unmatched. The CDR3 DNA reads TGCGCCAGCAGTGTTTCTAGCGGCCTCCATCCCTACTTCTACGAGCAGTACTTC. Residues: CASSVSSGLHPYFYEQYF.

This CDR3 is CSARRGPEKLFF. The CDR3 DNA reads TGCAGCGCCCGCAGGGGGCCTGAAAAACTGTTTTTT. The rearrangement links TRBV29-1 to TRBJ1-4; 8 bases fit TRBD1. J was trimmed by 7 bases and V by 7 bases; bases with no gene match: 5. Germline lookup yields CDR1 SQVTM and CDR2 ANQGSEA. The CDR3 spans 12 residues. Full variable domain (missing parts from reference TRBV29-1 and TRBJ1-4): SAVISQKPSRDICQRGTSLTIQCQVDSQVTMMFWYRQQPGQSLTLIATANQGSEATYESGFVIDKFPISRPNLTFSTLTVSNMSPEDSSIYLCSARRGPEKLFFGSGTQLSVL.

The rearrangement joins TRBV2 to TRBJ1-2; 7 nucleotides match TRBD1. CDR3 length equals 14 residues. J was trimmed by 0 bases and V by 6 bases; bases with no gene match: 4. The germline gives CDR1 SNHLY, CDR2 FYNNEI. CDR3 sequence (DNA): TGTGCCAGCAGCTTGGGACAGACTAACTATGGCTACACCTTC. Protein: CASSLGQTNYGYTF.

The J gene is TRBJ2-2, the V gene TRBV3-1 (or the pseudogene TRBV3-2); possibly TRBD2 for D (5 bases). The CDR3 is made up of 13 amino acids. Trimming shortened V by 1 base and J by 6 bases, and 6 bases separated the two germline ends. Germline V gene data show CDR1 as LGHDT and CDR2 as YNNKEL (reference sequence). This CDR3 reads CASSQAGSGELFF. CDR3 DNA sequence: TGTGCCAGCAGCCAAGCGGGGTCCGGGGAGCTGTTTTTT.

CDR3: CASSSGTDSGNTIYF. For the CDR3, the DNA is TGTGCCAGCAGTTCCGGGACAGACTCTGGAAACACCATATATTTT. This rearrangement joins TRBV27 to TRBJ1-3, with TRBD1 matching over 7 bases. Germline V lookup: CDR1 MNHEY, CDR2 SMNVEV (reference sequence). The CDR3 length is 15 residues. J gave up 0 bases and V 4 bases, and 3 bases lay outside the gene matches.

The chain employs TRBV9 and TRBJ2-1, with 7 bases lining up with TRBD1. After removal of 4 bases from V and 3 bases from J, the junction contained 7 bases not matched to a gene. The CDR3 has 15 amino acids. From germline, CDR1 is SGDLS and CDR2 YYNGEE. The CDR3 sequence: CASSPTGWFYNEQFF. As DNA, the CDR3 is TGTGCCAGCAGCCCGACAGGGTGGTTCTACAATGAGCAGTTCTTC.

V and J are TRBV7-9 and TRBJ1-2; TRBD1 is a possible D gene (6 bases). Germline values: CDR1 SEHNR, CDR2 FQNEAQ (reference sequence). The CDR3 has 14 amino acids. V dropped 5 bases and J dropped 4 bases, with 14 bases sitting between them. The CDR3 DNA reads TGTGCCAGCAGCCAGGACAGCGCTCGCTATGGCTACACCTTC. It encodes CASSQDSARYGYTF.

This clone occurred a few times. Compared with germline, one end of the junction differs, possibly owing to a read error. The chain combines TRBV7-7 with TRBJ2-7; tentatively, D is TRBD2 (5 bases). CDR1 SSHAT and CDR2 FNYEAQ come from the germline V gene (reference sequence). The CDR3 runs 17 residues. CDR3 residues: CASSFIPGDDRTYEQYF. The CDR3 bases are TGTGCTAGCAGCTTCATCCCCGGGGATGATAGGACCTACGAGCAGTACTTC.

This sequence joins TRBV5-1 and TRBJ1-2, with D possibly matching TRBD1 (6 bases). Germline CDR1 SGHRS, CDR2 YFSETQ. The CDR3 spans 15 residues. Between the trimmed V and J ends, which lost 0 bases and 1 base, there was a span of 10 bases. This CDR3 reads CASSLAGGGNYGYTF. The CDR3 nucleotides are TGCGCCAGCAGCTTGGCGGGGGGCGGTAACTATGGCTACACCTTC.

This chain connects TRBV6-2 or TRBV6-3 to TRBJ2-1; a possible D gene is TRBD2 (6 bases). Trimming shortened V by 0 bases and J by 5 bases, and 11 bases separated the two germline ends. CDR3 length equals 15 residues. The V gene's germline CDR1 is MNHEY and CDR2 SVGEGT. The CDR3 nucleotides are TGTGCCAGCAGTTACTCATCCGGAGGGCACAATGAGCAGTTCTTC. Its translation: CASSYSSGGHNEQFF.